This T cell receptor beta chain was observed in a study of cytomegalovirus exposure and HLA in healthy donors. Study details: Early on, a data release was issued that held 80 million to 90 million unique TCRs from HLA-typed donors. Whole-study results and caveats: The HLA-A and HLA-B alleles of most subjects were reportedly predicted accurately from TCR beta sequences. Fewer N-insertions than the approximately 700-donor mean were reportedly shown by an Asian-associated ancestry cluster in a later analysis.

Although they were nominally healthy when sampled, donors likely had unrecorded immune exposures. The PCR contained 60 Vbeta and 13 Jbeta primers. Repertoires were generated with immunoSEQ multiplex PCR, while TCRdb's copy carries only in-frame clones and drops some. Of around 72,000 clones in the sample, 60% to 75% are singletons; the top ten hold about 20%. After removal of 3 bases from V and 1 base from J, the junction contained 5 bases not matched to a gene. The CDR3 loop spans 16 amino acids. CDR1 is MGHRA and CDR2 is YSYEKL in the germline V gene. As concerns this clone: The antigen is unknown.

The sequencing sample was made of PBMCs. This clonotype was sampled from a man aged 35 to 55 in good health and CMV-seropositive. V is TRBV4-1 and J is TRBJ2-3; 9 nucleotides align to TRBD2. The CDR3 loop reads CASSHEPSGGTDTQYF. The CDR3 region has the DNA TGCGCCAGCAGCCACGAACCTAGCGGGGGCACAGATACGCAGTATTTT.